This T cell receptor (beta chain) was retrieved from a study of T cells after yellow fever vaccination. The study's findings and limits: Post-booster repertoires contained most primary-vaccination clones again (roughly 96% CD4, roughly 91% CD8). Abundant bulk-population clonotypes could contaminate the FACS-sorted repertoires.

This clonotype was seen repeatedly, ten times or more. Its antigen is unidentified. UMIs and a universal primer site were added when TCR cDNA was made by 5'RACE template switching. A single record per CDR3 protein comes from TCRdb applying MiXCR to the 5' RACE reads. Of about 320,000 distinct CDR3 sequences listed, around 10% are singletons. Here the sequenced sample was CD4+ T cells sorted from PBMCs, taken 45 days after the yellow fever booster vaccination. The sequence derives from a man younger than 35 who received the YFV17D yellow fever vaccine.

CDR3 DNA sequence: TGTGCCAGCAGCTTAGGACCGGGGTTCAATCAGCCCCAGCATTTT. Translated, it gives CASSLGPGFNQPQHF. This chain links TRBV7-9 with TRBJ1-5; D remains unclear. CDR1 and CDR2 (germline): SEHNR, FQNEAQ (reference sequence). This CDR3 region has 15 residues. V gave up 1 base and J gave up 3 bases, with 10 bases separating them.